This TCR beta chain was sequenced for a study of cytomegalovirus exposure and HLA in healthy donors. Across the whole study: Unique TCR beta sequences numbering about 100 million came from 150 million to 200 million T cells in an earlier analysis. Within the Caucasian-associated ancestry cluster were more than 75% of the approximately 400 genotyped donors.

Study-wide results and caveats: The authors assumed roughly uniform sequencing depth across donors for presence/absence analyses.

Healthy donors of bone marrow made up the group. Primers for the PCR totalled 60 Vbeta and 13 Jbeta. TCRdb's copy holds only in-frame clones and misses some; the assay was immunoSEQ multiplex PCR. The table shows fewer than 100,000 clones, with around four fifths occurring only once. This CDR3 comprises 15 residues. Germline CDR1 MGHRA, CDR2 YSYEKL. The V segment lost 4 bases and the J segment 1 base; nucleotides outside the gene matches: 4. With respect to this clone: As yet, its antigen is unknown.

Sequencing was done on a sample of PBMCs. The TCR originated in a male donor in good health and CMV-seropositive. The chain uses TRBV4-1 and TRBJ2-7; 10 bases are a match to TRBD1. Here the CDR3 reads CASSRGQGVSYEQYF. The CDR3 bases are TGCGCCAGCAGCCGTGGACAGGGGGTTTCCTACGAGCAGTACTTC.